This entry concerns a single TCR beta chain. The antigen remains unidentified. In the same sample, other DNA sequences code for this CDR3. This sample is drawn from a study of cytomegalovirus exposure and HLA in healthy donors. Study-level findings and limits: The study reported that TCR beta sequences accurately predicted HLA-A and HLA-B alleles in most subjects. According to an earlier analysis, most TCR beta V segments yielded productive rearrangements about 87% or about 30% of the time.

The CDR3 spans 12 residues. Trimming took 2 bases from V and 8 from J, leaving 9 bases between them. From germline, CDR1 is SGHTA and CDR2 FQGNSA. In the PCR, 60 Vbeta and 13 Jbeta primers were used. The repertoire was sequenced with immunoSEQ multiplex PCR; TCRdb's copy has only in-frame clones and lacks some. The sample holds about 180,000 clones, about 80% seen once. The specimen sequenced was PBMCs. The TCR sequence derives from a woman aged 40 to 50 in good health and CMV-seronegative. The chain links TRBV7-2 to TRBJ1-2; D remains ambiguous. The chain's CDR3 is CASSLQGSGYTF. The CDR3 nucleotides read TGTGCCAGCAGCTTACAAGGGAGCGGCTACACCTTC. Full variable domain (rest looked up from reference TRBV7-2 and TRBJ1-2): GAGVSQSPSNKVTEKGKDVELRCDPISGHTALYWYRQSLGQGLEFLIYFQGNSAPDKSGLPSDRFSAERTGGSVSTLTIQRTQQEDSAVYLCASSLQGSGYTFGSGTRLTVV.